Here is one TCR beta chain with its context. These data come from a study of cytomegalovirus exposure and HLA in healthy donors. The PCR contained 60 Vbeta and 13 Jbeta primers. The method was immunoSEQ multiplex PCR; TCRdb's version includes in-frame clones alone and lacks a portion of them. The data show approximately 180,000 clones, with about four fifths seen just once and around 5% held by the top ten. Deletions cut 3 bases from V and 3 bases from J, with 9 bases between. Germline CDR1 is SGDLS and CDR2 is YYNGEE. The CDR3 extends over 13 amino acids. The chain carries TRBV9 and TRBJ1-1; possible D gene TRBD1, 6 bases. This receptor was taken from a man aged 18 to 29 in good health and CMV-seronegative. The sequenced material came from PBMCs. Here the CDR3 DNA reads TGTGCCAGCAGCGAAGGGGGATACACTGAAGCTTTCTTT. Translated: CASSEGGYTEAFF.